This T cell receptor beta chain was captured by sequencing in a study of CD8+ T cells in alopecia areata. Points from the study as a whole: Higher clonality than in normal scalp was seen in lesional scalp, especially alopecia totalis/universalis. Among the top 100, expanded CD8+ clones were significantly decreased by tofacitinib, as was scalp clonality. Resident alphabeta T-cell populations of normal skin are likewise subject to sequencing in scalp samples.

Germline V lookup: CDR1 SGHVS, CDR2 FNYEAQ. The V and J ends lost 3 bases and 5 bases respectively, with 10 bases between them. The length of the CDR3 is 13 residues. After isolation, RNA underwent reverse transcription to generate cDNA as the sequencing template. Libraries were prepared by immunoSEQ multiplex PCR; TCRdb keeps only in-frame clonotypes and omits some of them. The repertoire holds fewer than 250,000 clones, with 45% to 75% as singletons. The treatment is: oral pan-JAK inhibitor, 5-10 mg twice daily. Peripheral blood samples and lesional scalp punch biopsies were obtained from alopecia areata patients. In the case of this clone: Antigen unknown.

This specimen consisted of CD4+ T cells sorted from blood, obtained at week 4, from a patient treated with tofacitinib. The chain links TRBV7-6 to TRBJ2-5; D not certain. This receptor was taken from a human donor with alopecia areata. Written as DNA, the CDR3 is TGTGCCAGCAGCTTCTTAGCTTCGGAGACCCAGTACTTC. Translation gives CASSFLASETQYF.